This T cell receptor (beta chain) appears in the sequencing data of a study of blood T cells in healthy people across ages (dated by TCRdb to between 2014 and 2016). Study-level background: In model experiments, template switching captured about one uniquely barcoded TCR beta cDNA molecule for every two T cells. To track age-related changes in TCR beta repertoire diversity, the study relied on deep sequencing normalized with unique cDNA molecular identifiers. The donors were split into four age groups: young (average 16 years), middle-aged (roughly 42), aged (roughly 65) and long-lived (roughly 86). To avoid experimental bias, donors of different ages were spread randomly across the sequencing lanes. Using the same blood draw, the study looked at two additional independent replicas of 1 million unique cDNA reads for two donors, one aged 18 to 30 and the other aged 80 or older. Broad study findings and their caveats: Estimates of total diversity based on one million sequenced T cells were regarded as lower bounds and as underestimates. Because profiling used bulk unsorted PBMCs, naive and antigen-experienced compartments could not be compared conclusively. There was a strong correlation between observed TCR beta diversity and the percentage of naive T cells measured by flow cytometry. Because donor CMV infection status was unknown, age-related changes in expanded clonotypes were potentially confounded. The long-lived group showed more naive CD4+ T cells, fewer expanded clones and increased TCR diversity than the aged group, suggesting age selection. As age increased, observed TCR beta diversity per million T cells dropped in a roughly linear way, and a significant reduction was already evident by age 40.

From cysteine to phenylalanine, the CDR3 is 15 amino acids long. CDR3 DNA is the only sequence kept; it has 45 bases, read in frame from the first base. V ends up 2 bases short and J 7 bases short, with an unmatched junction base count of 13. CDR1 and CDR2 are drawn from the germline V gene (reference sequence): DFQATT, SNEGSKA. The donors were 40 or so Caucasian individuals from Russia, aged roughly 6 to 90 years, who were systemically healthy. Ten milliliters of peripheral blood were drawn from each donor into EDTA-treated Vacutainer tubes. PBMCs were isolated by Ficoll-Paque density-gradient centrifugation, with at least 7 million obtained per sample. Trizol reagent was used to extract total RNA from PBMCs, with at least 5 micrograms per sample. For every donor, flow cytometry on a PBMC aliquot measured the percentage of naive CD45RAhigh/CD27high T cells. The protocol used for the library was 5' RACE. The instrument was an Illumina HiSeq 2500. A second PCR of 7 to 11 cycles was performed with a sample-barcoded 5' primer and a J-beta primer mix. A template-switch 5' adaptor carrying 12 random nucleotides introduced a unique molecular identifier onto each TCR beta cDNA molecule. Each sample yielded at least 2.5 million CDR3-containing paired-end reads. First-strand cDNA synthesis was performed from all RNA using the Mint cDNA synthesis kit, with priming by a TRBC-specific oligonucleotide. Following uracil-DNA glycosylase treatment, a first 18-cycle PCR with universal primers M1SS and BC2_uni_R was performed on all cDNA. For the original study's pipeline: Normalization of each sample was performed by random selection of 1 million high-quality reads, each carrying a distinct molecular identifier. Reads with shared molecular identifiers were discarded instead of being binned into consensus sequences. MiTCR, with a Q25 quality threshold and the strictest error-elimination algorithm, was used for CDR3 identification, clonotype clustering and error correction. A nonparametric unseen species model with Euler transformation was used to estimate a lower bound on total TCR beta diversity. Starting from the raw public reads, TCRdb applied fastp trimming at Q25, assembled clones with MiXCR and retained in-frame beta chains. Rows are unified per CDR3 protein, each entry keeping the most common DNA and genes. The V and J calls follow TCRdb's processing rather than the paper's. This sample is represented by roughly 2 million distinct CDR3 sequences; about 50% of them were singletons. The ten largest account for approximately 2.1% of the sample.

As to this clonotype: Its target antigen remains unknown. Base-call qualities are not available, and no considerably larger clone is one nucleotide away.

Sequences were obtained from blood. This clonotype originated in a woman aged 40 to 49 in good health. The sequence joins TRBV20-1 to TRBJ2-7, and 8 junction bases match TRBD1. Here the CDR3 is given as CSARRRGQGYNEQYF. The DNA sequence follows: TGCAGTGCTAGACGTAGAGGACAGGGATACAATGAGCAGTACTTC.